This T cell receptor beta chain is from a study of control samples from healthy donors and cancer patients. Only in-frame clones appear in the TCRdb table, and some are missing; sequencing was by immunoSEQ multiplex PCR. This table holds fewer than 90,000 clones, over 70% found once. The sequence was collected from a middle-aged man in good health. Sequencing was carried out using blood.

The CDR3 sequence: CASSNKRNTEAFF. The CDR3, as DNA: TGTGCCAGCAGTAACAAACGAAACACTGAAGCTTTCTTT. The rearrangement joins TRBV2 to TRBJ1-1; D is uncertain. The ends were cut back, 5 bases at V and 2 bases at J, with 9 bases in the middle. Germline V lookup: CDR1 SNHLY, CDR2 FYNNEI. The CDR3 totals 13 residues.